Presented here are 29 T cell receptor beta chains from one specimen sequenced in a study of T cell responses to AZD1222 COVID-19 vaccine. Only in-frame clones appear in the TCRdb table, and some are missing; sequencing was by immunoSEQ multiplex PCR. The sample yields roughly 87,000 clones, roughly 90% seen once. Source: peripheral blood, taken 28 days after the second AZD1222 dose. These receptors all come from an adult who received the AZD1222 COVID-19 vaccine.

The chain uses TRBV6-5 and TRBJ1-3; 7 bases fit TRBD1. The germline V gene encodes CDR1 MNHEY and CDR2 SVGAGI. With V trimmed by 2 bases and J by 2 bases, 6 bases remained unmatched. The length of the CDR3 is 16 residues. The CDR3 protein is CASSYNTGEAGNTIYF. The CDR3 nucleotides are TGTGCCAGCAGTTACAATACAGGGGAGGCTGGAAACACCATATATTTT.

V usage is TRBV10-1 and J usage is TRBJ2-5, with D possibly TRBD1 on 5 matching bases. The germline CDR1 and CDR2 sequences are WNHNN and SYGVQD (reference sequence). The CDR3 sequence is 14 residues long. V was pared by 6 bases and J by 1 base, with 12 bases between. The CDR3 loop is CASRTSGCQETQYF. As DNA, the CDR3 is TGCGCCAGCAGGACTTCAGGGTGCCAAGAGACCCAGTACTTC.

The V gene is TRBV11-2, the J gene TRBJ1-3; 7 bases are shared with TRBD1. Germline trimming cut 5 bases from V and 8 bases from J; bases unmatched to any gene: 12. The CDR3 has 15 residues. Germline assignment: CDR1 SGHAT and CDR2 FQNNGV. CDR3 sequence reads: CASSPGTVVGHTIYF. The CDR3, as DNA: TGTGCCAGCAGCCCTGGGACAGTTGTCGGACACACCATATATTTT.

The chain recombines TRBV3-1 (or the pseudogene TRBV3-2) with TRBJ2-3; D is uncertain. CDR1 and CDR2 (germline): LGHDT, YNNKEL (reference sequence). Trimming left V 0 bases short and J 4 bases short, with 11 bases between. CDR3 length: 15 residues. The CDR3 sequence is CASSQEYSEPDTQYF. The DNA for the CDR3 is TGTGCCAGCAGCCAAGAGTACAGCGAACCAGATACGCAGTATTTT.

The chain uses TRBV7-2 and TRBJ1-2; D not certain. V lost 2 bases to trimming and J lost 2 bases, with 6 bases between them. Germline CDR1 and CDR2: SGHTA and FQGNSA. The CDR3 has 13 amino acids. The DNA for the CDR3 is TGTGCCAGCAGCTTAAAGATGAACTATGGCTACACCTTC. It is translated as CASSLKMNYGYTF.

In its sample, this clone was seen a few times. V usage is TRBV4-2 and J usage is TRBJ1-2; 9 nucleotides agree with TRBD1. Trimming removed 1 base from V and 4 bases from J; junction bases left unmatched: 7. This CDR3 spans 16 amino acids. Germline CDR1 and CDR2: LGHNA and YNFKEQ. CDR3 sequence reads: CASSQATQGAFYGYTF. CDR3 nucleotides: TGTGCCAGCAGCCAAGCCACACAGGGGGCATTCTATGGCTACACCTTC.

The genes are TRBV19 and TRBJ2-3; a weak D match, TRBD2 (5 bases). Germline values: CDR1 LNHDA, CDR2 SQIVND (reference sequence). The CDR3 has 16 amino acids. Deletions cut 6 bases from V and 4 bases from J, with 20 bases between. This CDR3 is CASSLLLGLAADTQYF. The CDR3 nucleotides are TGTGCCAGTAGCCTCCTACTAGGACTGGCGGCAGATACGCAGTATTTT.

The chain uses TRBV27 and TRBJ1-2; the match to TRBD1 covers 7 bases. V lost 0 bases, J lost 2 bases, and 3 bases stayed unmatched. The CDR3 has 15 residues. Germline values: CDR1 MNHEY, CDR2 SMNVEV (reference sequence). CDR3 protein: CASSLSGQLNYGYTF. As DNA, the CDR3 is TGTGCCAGCAGTTTATCGGGACAGCTGAACTATGGCTACACCTTC.

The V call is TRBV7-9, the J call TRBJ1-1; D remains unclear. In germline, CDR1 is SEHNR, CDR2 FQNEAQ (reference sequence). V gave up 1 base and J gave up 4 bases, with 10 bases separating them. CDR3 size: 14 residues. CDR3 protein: CASSLDLSATEAFF. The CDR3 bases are TGTGCCAGCAGCTTAGATCTGAGTGCCACTGAAGCTTTCTTT.

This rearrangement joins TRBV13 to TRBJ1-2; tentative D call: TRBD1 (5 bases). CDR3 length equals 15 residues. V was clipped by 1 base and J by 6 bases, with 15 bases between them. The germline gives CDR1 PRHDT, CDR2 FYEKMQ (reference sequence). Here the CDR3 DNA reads TGTGCCAGCAGCTTAGAGCCCAGGGATATACATGGCTACACCTTC. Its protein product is CASSLEPRDIHGYTF.

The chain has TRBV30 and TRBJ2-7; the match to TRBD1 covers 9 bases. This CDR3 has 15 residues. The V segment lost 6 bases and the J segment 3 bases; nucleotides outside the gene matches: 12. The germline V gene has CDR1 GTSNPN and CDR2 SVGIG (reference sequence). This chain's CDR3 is CACSSGQGLLYEQYF. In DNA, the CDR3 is TGTGCCTGTTCCTCTGGACAGGGGTTACTCTACGAGCAGTACTTC.

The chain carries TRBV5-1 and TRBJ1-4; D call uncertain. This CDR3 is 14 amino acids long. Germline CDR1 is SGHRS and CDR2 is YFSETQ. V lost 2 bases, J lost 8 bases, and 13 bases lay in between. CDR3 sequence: CASSLEGRGEKLFF. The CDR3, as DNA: TGCGCCAGCAGCTTAGAGGGTCGAGGCGAAAAACTGTTTTTT. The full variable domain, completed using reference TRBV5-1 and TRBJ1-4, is KAGVTQTPRYLIKTRGQQVTLSCSPISGHRSVSWYQQTPGQGLQFLFEYFSETQRNKGNFPGRFSGRQFSNSRSEMNVSTLELGDSALYLCASSLEGRGEKLFFGSGTQLSVL.

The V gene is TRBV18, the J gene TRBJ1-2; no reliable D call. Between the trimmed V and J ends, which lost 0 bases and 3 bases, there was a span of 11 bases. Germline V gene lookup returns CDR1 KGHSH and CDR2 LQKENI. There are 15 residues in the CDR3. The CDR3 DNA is TGTGCCAGCTCACCACCCGGGGAACTAGACTATGGCTACACCTTC. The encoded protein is CASSPPGELDYGYTF. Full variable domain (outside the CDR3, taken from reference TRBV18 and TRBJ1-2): NAGVMQNPRHLVRRRGQEARLRCSPMKGHSHVYWYRQLPEEGLKFMVYLQKENIIDESGMPKERFSAEFPKEGPSILRIQQVVRGDSAAYFCASSPPGELDYGYTFGSGTRLTVV.

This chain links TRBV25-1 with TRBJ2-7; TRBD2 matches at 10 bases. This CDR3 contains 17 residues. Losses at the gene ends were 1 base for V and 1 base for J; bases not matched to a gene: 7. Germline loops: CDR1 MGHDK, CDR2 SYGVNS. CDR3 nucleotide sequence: TGTGCCAGCAGTGAATCGGGCAGCGGGAGGGCGTCCTACGAGCAGTACTTC. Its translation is CASSESGSGRASYEQYF.

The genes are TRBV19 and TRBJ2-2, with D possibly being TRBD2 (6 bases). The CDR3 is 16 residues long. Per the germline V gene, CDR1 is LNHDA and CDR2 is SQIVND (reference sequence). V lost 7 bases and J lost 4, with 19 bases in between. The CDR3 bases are TGTGCCAGTAAAGCCCCCCGGGACTGGGGCACCGGGGAGCTGTTTTTT. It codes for CASKAPRDWGTGELFF.

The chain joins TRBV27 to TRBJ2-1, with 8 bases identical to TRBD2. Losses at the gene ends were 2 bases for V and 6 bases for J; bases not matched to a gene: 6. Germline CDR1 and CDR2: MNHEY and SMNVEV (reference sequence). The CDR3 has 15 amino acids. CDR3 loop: CASSLQAGAVNEQFF. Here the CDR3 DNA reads TGTGCCAGCAGTTTACAAGCGGGGGCCGTCAATGAGCAGTTCTTC.

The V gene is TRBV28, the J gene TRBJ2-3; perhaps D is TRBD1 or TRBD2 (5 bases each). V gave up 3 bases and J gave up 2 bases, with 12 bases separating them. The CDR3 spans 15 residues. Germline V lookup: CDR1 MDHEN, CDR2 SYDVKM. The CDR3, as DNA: TGTGCCAGCAGTTTCCTCGGGACCCCCACAGATACGCAGTATTTT. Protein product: CASSFLGTPTDTQYF.

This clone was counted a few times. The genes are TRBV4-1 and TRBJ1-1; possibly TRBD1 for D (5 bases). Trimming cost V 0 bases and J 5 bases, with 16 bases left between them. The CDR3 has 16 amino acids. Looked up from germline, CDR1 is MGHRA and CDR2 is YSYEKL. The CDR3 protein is CASSQDASRVRTEAFF. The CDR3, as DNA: TGCGCCAGCAGCCAAGATGCGTCCAGGGTGAGGACTGAAGCTTTCTTT.

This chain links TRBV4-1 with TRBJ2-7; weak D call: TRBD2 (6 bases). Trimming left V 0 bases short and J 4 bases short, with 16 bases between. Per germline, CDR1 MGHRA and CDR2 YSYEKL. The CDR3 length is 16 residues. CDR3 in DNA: TGCGCCAGCAGCCAAGATTCTCGGACTACTAGTTACGAGCAGTACTTC. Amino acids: CASSQDSRTTSYEQYF.

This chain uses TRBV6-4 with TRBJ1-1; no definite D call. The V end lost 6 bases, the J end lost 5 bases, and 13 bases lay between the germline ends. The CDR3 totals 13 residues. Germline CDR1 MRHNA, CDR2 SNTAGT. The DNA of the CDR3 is TGTGCCAGCAGATCCGACACGAGGACTGAAGCTTTCTTT. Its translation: CASRSDTRTEAFF.

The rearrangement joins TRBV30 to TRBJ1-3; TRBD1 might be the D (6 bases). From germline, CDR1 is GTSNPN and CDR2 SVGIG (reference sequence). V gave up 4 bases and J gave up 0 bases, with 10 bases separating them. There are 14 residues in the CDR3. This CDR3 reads CAWKQGSSGNTIYF. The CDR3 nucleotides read TGTGCCTGGAAACAGGGTAGCTCTGGAAACACCATATATTTT.

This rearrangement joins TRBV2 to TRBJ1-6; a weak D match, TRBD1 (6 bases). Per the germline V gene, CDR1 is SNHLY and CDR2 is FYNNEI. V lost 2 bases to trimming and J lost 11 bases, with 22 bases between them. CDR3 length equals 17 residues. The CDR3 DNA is TGTGCCAGCAGTGAATTACGTATGTCTGCAGGGGTGCCACCCCTCCACTTT. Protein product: CASSELRMSAGVPPLHF. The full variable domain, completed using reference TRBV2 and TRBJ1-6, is EPEVTQTPSHQVTQMGQEVILRCVPISNHLYFYWYRQILGQKVEFLVSFYNNEISEKSEIFDDQFSVERPDGSNFTLKIRSTKLEDSAMYFCASSELRMSAGVPPLHFGNGTRLTVT.

The CDR3 sequence: CASSLASGQQETQYF. The CDR3 region has the DNA TGTGCCAGCAGCTTGGCTAGCGGCCAACAAGAGACCCAGTACTTC. The chain joins TRBV5-4 to TRBJ2-5, with TRBD2 matching 7 bases. CDR3 length: 15 amino acids. V shed 0 bases, J shed 2 bases, and the junction held 4 bases outside the gene matches. Germline-derived CDR1 and CDR2 are SGHNT and YYREEE (reference sequence).

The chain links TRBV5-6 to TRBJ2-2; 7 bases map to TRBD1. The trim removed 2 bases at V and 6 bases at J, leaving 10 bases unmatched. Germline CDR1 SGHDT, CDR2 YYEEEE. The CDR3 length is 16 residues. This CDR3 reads CASSFNTGVNPGELFF. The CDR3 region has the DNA TGTGCCAGCAGCTTTAATACAGGGGTTAATCCCGGGGAGCTGTTTTTT.

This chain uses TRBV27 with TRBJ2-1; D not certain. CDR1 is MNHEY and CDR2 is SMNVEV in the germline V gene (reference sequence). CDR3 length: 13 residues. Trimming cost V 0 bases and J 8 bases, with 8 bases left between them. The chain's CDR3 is CASSLSTFHEQFF. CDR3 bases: TGTGCCAGCAGTTTATCGACTTTTCATGAGCAGTTCTTC.

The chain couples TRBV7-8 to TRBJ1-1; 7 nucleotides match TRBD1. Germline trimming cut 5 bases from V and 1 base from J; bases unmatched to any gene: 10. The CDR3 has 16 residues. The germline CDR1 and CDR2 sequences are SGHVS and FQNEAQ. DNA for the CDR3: TGTGCCAGCAGCCCTCCCGGGACAGTTGGGAACACTGAAGCTTTCTTT. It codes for CASSPPGTVGNTEAFF.

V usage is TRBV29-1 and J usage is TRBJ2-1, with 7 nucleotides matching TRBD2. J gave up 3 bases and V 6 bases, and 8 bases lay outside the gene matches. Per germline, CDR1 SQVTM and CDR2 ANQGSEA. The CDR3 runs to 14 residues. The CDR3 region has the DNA TGCAGCGTGGGGGGGACTCTATTCTACAATGAGCAGTTCTTC. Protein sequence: CSVGGTLFYNEQFF.

The CDR3 here is CASSPKQGYEQYF. DNA for the CDR3: TGCGCCAGCAGCCCAAAACAGGGCTACGAGCAGTACTTC. This sequence joins TRBV4-1 and TRBJ2-7; tentatively, D is TRBD1 (6 bases). The V gene's germline CDR1 is MGHRA and CDR2 YSYEKL. The length of the CDR3 is 13 residues. Between the trimmed V and J ends, which lost 4 bases and 3 bases, there was a span of 10 bases.

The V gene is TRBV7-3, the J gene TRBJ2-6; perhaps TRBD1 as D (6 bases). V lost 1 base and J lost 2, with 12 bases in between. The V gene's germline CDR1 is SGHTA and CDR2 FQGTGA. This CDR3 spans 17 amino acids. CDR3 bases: TGTGCCAGCAGCTTAATTTCAGGGGTCACTGGGGCCAACGTCCTGACTTTC. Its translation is CASSLISGVTGANVLTF. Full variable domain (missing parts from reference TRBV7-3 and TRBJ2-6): GAGVSQTPSNKVTEKGKYVELRCDPISGHTALYWYRQSLGQGPEFLIYFQGTGAADDSGLPNDRFFAVRPEGSVSTLKIQRTERGDSAVYLCASSLISGVTGANVLTFGAGSRLTVL.